This T cell receptor beta chain comes out of a study of cytomegalovirus exposure and HLA in healthy donors. The PCR made use of 60 Vbeta and 13 Jbeta primers. The table came from immunoSEQ multiplex PCR; TCRdb's copy has only in-frame clones and leaves some out. The profile shows about 83,000 clones, about four fifths of them singletons. Trimming cost V 3 bases and J 1 base, with 12 bases left between them. The CDR3 length is 15 residues. Looked up from germline, CDR1 is MDHEN and CDR2 is SYDVKM. Study observations and caveats: A later analysis showed that HLA-associated TCR beta chains had undergone more clonal expansion than equally common others. An analysis was carried out later, and it reportedly showed fewer N-insertions in an Asian-associated ancestry cluster than the roughly 700-donor mean.

Comment on this clone: No antigen is known for it.

Healthy individuals who donated bone marrow served as the donors. The chain employs TRBV28 and TRBJ1-1; D is uncertain. Sequenced material: PBMCs. This TCR derives from a woman aged 25 to 39 in good health and CMV-seronegative. The CDR3 loop is CASSFGVAANTEAFF. CDR3 coding DNA: TGTGCCAGCAGTTTTGGAGTCGCGGCGAACACTGAAGCTTTCTTT.